Described below is a single TCR beta chain sequence and its context. The data stem from a study of blood T cells in healthy people across ages. Sample-barcoded 5' priming and a J-beta primer mix drove a second PCR of 7 to 11 cycles. One entry per CDR3 protein, called by TCRdb with MiXCR from the 5' RACE reads. This sample carries roughly 680,000 distinct CDR3 sequences, around 21% of them seen once, and the ten largest clones take more than 3%. The sequencing input was blood. This TCR was recovered from a man aged 70 or older in good health.

The DNA for the CDR3 is TGTGCCAGCAGCTGGGGCAAAAACACCGGGGAGCTGTTTTTT. Its protein is CASSWGKNTGELFF. The V gene is TRBV7-3, the J gene TRBJ2-2; tentatively, D is TRBD1 (5 bases). The CDR3 sequence is 14 residues long. V was cut by 4 bases and J by 2 bases, with 8 bases left in between. CDR1 and CDR2 (germline): SGHTA, FQGTGA.